A selection of T cell receptor beta chains follows, all from one sample in a study of cytomegalovirus exposure and HLA in healthy donors. This table comes from immunoSEQ multiplex PCR, and its TCRdb copy is limited to in-frame clones, with some not included. This table has over 130,000 clones, over 75% appearing once. Sequenced: PBMCs. These receptors were taken from a woman aged 35 to 49 in good health and CMV-seronegative. The CDR3 runs from the conserved cysteine through the conserved F or W. The D gene is left open where the match is weak. Clone size is not always given. Where it is, it says once, few, many or a class for expanded clones.

clone size: NA; J gene: TRBJ1-2; V gene: TRBV7-2; D gene: NA; CDR3 protein: CASSFAGVRGYTF; CDR3 DNA: TGTGCCAGCAGCTTCGCGGGGGTGCGGGGCTACACCTTC
clone size: few; J gene: TRBJ1-1; V gene: TRBV6-1; D gene: TRBD1; CDR3 protein: CASTTGQLNTEAFF; CDR3 DNA: TGTGCCAGCACCACGGGACAGCTCAACACTGAAGCTTTCTTT
clone size: once; J gene: TRBJ1-5; V gene: TRBV19; D gene: NA; CDR3 protein: CASSVRQVGQPQHF; CDR3 DNA: TGTGCCAGTAGTGTCCGACAGGTGGGTCAGCCCCAGCATTTT
clone size: few; J gene: TRBJ2-7; V gene: TRBV29-1; D gene: NA; CDR3 protein: CSVEDWTSLRAEQYF; CDR3 DNA: TGCAGCGTTGAAGACTGGACATCCCTCAGGGCAGAGCAGTACTTC
clone size: NA; J gene: TRBJ2-1; V gene: TRBV5-1; D gene: TRBD1; CDR3 protein: CASSLGTGGYNEQFF; CDR3 DNA: TGCGCCAGCAGCTTGGGAACAGGGGGTTACAATGAGCAGTTCTTC
clone size: NA; J gene: TRBJ2-1; V gene: TRBV4-3; D gene: TRBD1; CDR3 protein: CASSQDPGQGRDEQFF; CDR3 DNA: TGCGCCAGCAGCCAAGACCCGGGACAGGGTAGGGATGAGCAGTTCTTC
clone size: NA; J gene: TRBJ2-3; V gene: TRBV30; D gene: TRBD2; CDR3 protein: CAWSPPVASGTDTQYF; CDR3 DNA: TGTGCCTGGAGTCCCCCCGTGGCTAGCGGAACAGATACGCAGTATTTT
clone size: NA; J gene: TRBJ1-4; V gene: TRBV10-3; D gene: NA; CDR3 protein: CAISESLPGQGNEKLFF; CDR3 DNA: TGTGCCATCAGTGAGTCGCTCCCGGGACAAGGGAATGAAAAACTGTTTTTT
clone size: NA; J gene: TRBJ2-7; V gene: TRBV4-1; D gene: TRBD2; CDR3 protein: CASSAGYSGELAEQYF; CDR3 DNA: TGCGCCAGCAGCGCAGGGTATAGCGGGGAGTTAGCCGAGCAGTACTTC
clone size: NA; J gene: TRBJ1-5; V gene: TRBV30; D gene: NA; CDR3 protein: CAWSSGSRNQPQHF; CDR3 DNA: TGTGCCTGGAGTTCGGGGAGTCGCAATCAGCCCCAGCATTTT
clone size: NA; J gene: TRBJ1-5; V gene: TRBV15; D gene: NA; CDR3 protein: CATSRGGSSNQPQHF; CDR3 DNA: TGTGCCACCAGCAGAGGGGGCAGCAGCAATCAGCCCCAGCATTTT
clone size: once; J gene: TRBJ1-5; V gene: TRBV6-5; D gene: TRBD1; CDR3 protein: CASSAGGGGNQPQHF; CDR3 DNA: TGTGCCAGCAGTGCAGGGGGCGGCGGCAATCAGCCCCAGCATTTT
clone size: NA; J gene: TRBJ2-3; V gene: TRBV5-1; D gene: NA; CDR3 protein: CASSLGQAQGTQYF; CDR3 DNA: TGCGCCAGCAGCTTGGGACAGGCGCAAGGTACGCAGTATTTT
clone size: NA; J gene: TRBJ1-1; V gene: TRBV6-5; D gene: NA; CDR3 protein: CASSYLLRTEAFF; CDR3 DNA: TGTGCCAGCAGTTACCTCTTGCGCACTGAAGCTTTCTTT
clone size: NA; J gene: TRBJ2-1; V gene: TRBV28; D gene: NA; CDR3 protein: CASSLGLGGPYNEQFF; CDR3 DNA: TGTGCCAGCAGCCTGGGACTAGGGGGCCCCTACAATGAGCAGTTCTTC
clone size: once; J gene: TRBJ2-5; V gene: TRBV5-5; D gene: TRBD1; CDR3 protein: CASSRQGAQETQYF; CDR3 DNA: TGTGCCAGCAGCCGCCAGGGGGCCCAAGAGACCCAGTACTTC
clone size: NA; J gene: TRBJ1-2; V gene: TRBV29-1; D gene: NA; CDR3 protein: CSVVINYGYTF; CDR3 DNA: TGCAGCGTTGTCATTAACTATGGCTACACCTTC
clone size: NA; J gene: TRBJ2-7; V gene: TRBV5-6; D gene: TRBD1; CDR3 protein: CASSLIDRARYEQYF; CDR3 DNA: TGTGCCAGCAGCTTGATCGACAGGGCTCGCTACGAGCAGTACTTC
clone size: NA; J gene: TRBJ2-1; V gene: TRBV27; D gene: TRBD2; CDR3 protein: CASIRGTSGRYNEQFF; CDR3 DNA: TGTGCCAGCATAAGAGGGACTAGCGGGCGATACAATGAGCAGTTCTTC
clone size: NA; J gene: TRBJ1-2; V gene: TRBV11-3; D gene: TRBD1; CDR3 protein: CASSSSRGGEFYGYTF; CDR3 DNA: TGTGCCAGCAGCTCCTCCAGAGGGGGCGAATTTTATGGCTACACCTTC
clone size: NA; J gene: TRBJ1-1; V gene: TRBV27; D gene: NA; CDR3 protein: CASSLITGMNTEAFF; CDR3 DNA: TGTGCCAGCAGTTTAATCACAGGCATGAACACTGAAGCTTTCTTT
clone size: NA; J gene: TRBJ2-7; V gene: TRBV5-1; D gene: TRBD2; CDR3 protein: CASSLSGLAGGFPYEQYF; CDR3 DNA: TGCGCCAGCAGCTTGTCGGGACTAGCGGGAGGGTTCCCCTACGAGCAGTACTTC
clone size: NA; J gene: TRBJ2-7; V gene: TRBV5-1; D gene: TRBD1; CDR3 protein: CASSLAGQGSSYEQYF; CDR3 DNA: TGCGCCAGCAGCTTGGCCGGACAGGGAAGCTCCTACGAGCAGTACTTC
clone size: NA; J gene: TRBJ1-6; V gene: TRBV6-5; D gene: NA; CDR3 protein: CASRRDPNSPLHF; CDR3 DNA: TGTGCCAGCAGGCGGGATCCAAATTCACCCCTCCACTTT
clone size: NA; J gene: TRBJ2-7; V gene: TRBV9; D gene: TRBD2; CDR3 protein: CASSNGLAGGEQYF; CDR3 DNA: TGTGCCAGCAGCAACGGACTAGCGGGAGGCGAGCAGTACTTC
clone size: NA; J gene: TRBJ2-5; V gene: TRBV18; D gene: TRBD1; CDR3 protein: CASSPWTGGPETQYF; CDR3 DNA: TGTGCCAGCTCTCCCTGGACAGGGGGCCCTGAGACCCAGTACTTC
clone size: NA; J gene: TRBJ1-2; V gene: TRBV6-5; D gene: TRBD1; CDR3 protein: CASRRTGGAGYTF; CDR3 DNA: TGTGCCAGCAGAAGGACAGGGGGCGCTGGCTACACCTTC
clone size: NA; J gene: TRBJ2-3; V gene: TRBV27; D gene: TRBD1; CDR3 protein: CASSFDRGQGTQYF; CDR3 DNA: TGTGCCAGCAGTTTCGACAGGGGGCAGGGGACGCAGTATTTT
clone size: NA; J gene: TRBJ2-1; V gene: TRBV7-9; D gene: TRBD1; CDR3 protein: CASSDDRDRLGNEQFF; CDR3 DNA: TGTGCCAGCAGCGACGATCGGGACAGGTTGGGCAATGAGCAGTTCTTC
clone size: NA; J gene: TRBJ1-2; V gene: TRBV4-2; D gene: NA; CDR3 protein: CASSQEAAGYGYTF; CDR3 DNA: TGTGCCAGCAGCCAAGAGGCCGCGGGCTATGGCTACACCTTC
clone size: NA; J gene: TRBJ2-1; V gene: TRBV7-9; D gene: TRBD2; CDR3 protein: CSSSALADEQFF; CDR3 DNA: TGTTCCAGCAGCGCACTAGCGGATGAGCAGTTCTTC
clone size: once; J gene: TRBJ2-1; V gene: TRBV5-1; D gene: TRBD2; CDR3 protein: CASSLGTSRLSYNEQFF; CDR3 DNA: TGCGCCAGCAGCTTGGGGACTAGTAGGTTATCCTACAATGAGCAGTTCTTC
clone size: few; J gene: TRBJ2-6; V gene: TRBV5-1; D gene: NA; CDR3 protein: CASTTGTGANVLTF; CDR3 DNA: TGCGCCAGCACTACAGGTACTGGGGCCAACGTCCTGACTTTC
clone size: NA; J gene: TRBJ2-7; V gene: TRBV7-9; D gene: TRBD1; CDR3 protein: CASSLGQVNEQYF; CDR3 DNA: TGTGCCAGCAGCCTTGGACAGGTCAACGAGCAGTACTTC
clone size: NA; J gene: TRBJ2-2; V gene: TRBV10-1; D gene: TRBD2; CDR3 protein: CASSDDEREYTGELFF; CDR3 DNA: TGCGCCAGCAGTGATGATGAGCGGGAGTACACCGGGGAGCTGTTTTTT
clone size: NA; J gene: TRBJ2-3; V gene: TRBV6-4; D gene: NA; CDR3 protein: CASSEGGQRTDTQYF; CDR3 DNA: TGTGCCAGCAGTGAAGGCGGGCAGCGCACAGATACGCAGTATTTT
clone size: NA; J gene: TRBJ2-1; V gene: TRBV11-2; D gene: TRBD2; CDR3 protein: CASSYTGGSYNEQFF; CDR3 DNA: TGTGCCAGCAGCTACACGGGGGGGTCATACAATGAGCAGTTCTTC
clone size: NA; J gene: TRBJ2-7; V gene: TRBV6-4; D gene: NA; CDR3 protein: CASSDHTGIGAEQYF; CDR3 DNA: TGTGCCAGCAGTGACCACACAGGGATCGGAGCCGAGCAGTACTTC
clone size: NA; J gene: TRBJ2-7; V gene: TRBV6-1; D gene: NA; CDR3 protein: CASTLGTPISEQYF; CDR3 DNA: TGTGCCAGCACCCTCGGGACACCGATTAGCGAGCAGTACTTC
clone size: NA; J gene: TRBJ2-3; V gene: TRBV30; D gene: TRBD2; CDR3 protein: CAWSSGMARDTQYF; CDR3 DNA: TGTGCCTGGAGTAGCGGGATGGCTAGAGATACGCAGTATTTT
clone size: once; J gene: TRBJ1-6; V gene: TRBV4-2; D gene: TRBD1; CDR3 protein: CASSQVGTGTSPLHF; CDR3 DNA: TGTGCCAGCAGCCAAGTAGGGACAGGGACTTCACCCCTCCACTTT
clone size: NA; J gene: TRBJ1-1; V gene: TRBV28; D gene: TRBD1; CDR3 protein: CASSFPGTGENTEAFF; CDR3 DNA: TGTGCCAGCAGTTTTCCCGGGACAGGGGAAAACACTGAGGCTTTCTTT
clone size: once; J gene: TRBJ1-5; V gene: TRBV6-1; D gene: NA; CDR3 protein: CASSEERQYHQPQHF; CDR3 DNA: TGTGCCAGCAGTGAAGAGCGACAGTATCATCAGCCCCAGCATTTT